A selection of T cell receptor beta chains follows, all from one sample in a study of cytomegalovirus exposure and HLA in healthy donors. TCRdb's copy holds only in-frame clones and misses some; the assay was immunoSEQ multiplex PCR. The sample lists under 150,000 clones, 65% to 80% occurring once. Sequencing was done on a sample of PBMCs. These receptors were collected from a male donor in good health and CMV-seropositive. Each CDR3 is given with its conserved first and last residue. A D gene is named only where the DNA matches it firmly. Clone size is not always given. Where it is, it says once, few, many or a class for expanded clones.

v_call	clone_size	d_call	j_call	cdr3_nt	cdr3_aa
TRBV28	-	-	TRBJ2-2	TGTGCCAGCAGTTCGGCAGGTAACACCGGGGAGCTGTTTTTT	CASSSAGNTGELFF
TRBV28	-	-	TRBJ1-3	TGTGCCAGCAGTTTATGGGACAGTTACTCTGGAAACACCATATATTTT	CASSLWDSYSGNTIYF
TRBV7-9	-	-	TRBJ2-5	TGTGCCAGCAGCCGATCCACGGGTATCGGGTACTTC	CASSRSTGIGYF
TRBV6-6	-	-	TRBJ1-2	TGTGCCAGCAGTTTAGGGGAGGATGGCTACACCTTC	CASSLGEDGYTF
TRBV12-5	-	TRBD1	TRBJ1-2	TGTGCTAGTGGTCCACAGGGGTACTATGGCTACACCTTC	CASGPQGYYGYTF
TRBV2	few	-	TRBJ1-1	TGTGCCAGCATGGACGACAGGAACACTGAAGCTTTCTTT	CASMDDRNTEAFF
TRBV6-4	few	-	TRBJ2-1	TGTGCCAGCAGTGGCAATTCAGGGGAGGGGCTCAATGAGCAGTTCTTC	CASSGNSGEGLNEQFF
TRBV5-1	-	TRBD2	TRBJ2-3	TGCGCCAGCAGGGAGGGACTAGCGGATACGCAGTATTTT	CASREGLADTQYF
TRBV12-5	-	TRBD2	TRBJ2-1	TGTGCTAGTGGTACGGGACTAGCGGGGAATGAGCAGTTCTTC	CASGTGLAGNEQFF
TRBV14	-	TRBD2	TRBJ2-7	TGTGCCAGCAGCCTAACTAGCGCCGCCCCCCTTGAGCAGTACTTC	CASSLTSAAPLEQYF
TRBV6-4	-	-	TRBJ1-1	TGTGCCAGCAGCGCTGACAGAAACACTGAAGCTTTCTTT	CASSADRNTEAFF
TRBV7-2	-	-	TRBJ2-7	TGTGCCAGCAGTTTAACGATACAGCCCTACGAGCAGTACTTC	CASSLTIQPYEQYF
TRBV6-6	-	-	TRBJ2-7	TGTGCCAGCAGTTACTCGGAGGGTGGGGAACCCTACGAGCAGTACTTC	CASSYSEGGEPYEQYF
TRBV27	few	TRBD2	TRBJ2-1	TGTGCCAGCAGTCACTCTAGCGGTAGCTCCTACAATGAGCAGTTCTTC	CASSHSSGSSYNEQFF
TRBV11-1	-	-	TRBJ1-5	TGTGCCAGCAGCTCTAACGACACTCATAGCAATCAGCCCCAGCATTTT	CASSSNDTHSNQPQHF
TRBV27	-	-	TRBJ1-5	TGTGCCAGCAGTTCCCAGTGGGAGGGCAATCAGCCCCAGCATTTT	CASSSQWEGNQPQHF
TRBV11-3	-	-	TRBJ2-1	TGTGCCAGCAGCTTAGATGGGCGGACTTCGCAGAGCTCCTACAATGAGCAGTTCTTC	CASSLDGRTSQSSYNEQFF
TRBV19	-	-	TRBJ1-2	TGTGCCAGTATTAAAGACCTCTCACGAGGAGGCTACACCTTC	CASIKDLSRGGYTF
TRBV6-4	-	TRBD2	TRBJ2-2	TGTGCCAGCAGTGACGGGCTCCTAGCGGGGCGGCCCGGGGAGCTGTTTTTT	CASSDGLLAGRPGELFF
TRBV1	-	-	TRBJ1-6	TGCACCAGCAGCTACGACCCCGGGACAGGGGTTTGTTCACCCCTCCACTTT	CTSSYDPGTGVCSPLHF
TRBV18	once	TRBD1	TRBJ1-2	TGTGCCAGCTCACCAGGACAGGGAAGCGGCTACACCTTC	CASSPGQGSGYTF
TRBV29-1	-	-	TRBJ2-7	TGCAGCGTTGCAAACTCCTACGAGCAGTACTTC	CSVANSYEQYF
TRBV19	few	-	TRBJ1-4	TGTGCCAGTAGACAGGATAATGAAAAACTGTTTTTT	CASRQDNEKLFF
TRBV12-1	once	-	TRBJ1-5	TGTGCCAGCAGCTTTGGAATCCCGGTTTATCAGCCCCAGCATTTT	CASSFGIPVYQPQHF
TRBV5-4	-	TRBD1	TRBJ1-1	TGTGCCAGCCAGACAGGGGCCACTGAAGCTTTCTTT	CASQTGATEAFF
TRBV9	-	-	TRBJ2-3	TGTGCCAGCAGCGTAGGGGCTAGCCCCTCGGCGCAGTATTTT	CASSVGASPSAQYF
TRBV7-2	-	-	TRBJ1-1	TGTGCCAGCAGGGGGAGTATGAACACTGAAGCTTTCTTT	CASRGSMNTEAFF
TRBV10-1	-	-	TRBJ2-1	TGCGCCAGCAGTGAGTCTAGCGGAGAGCAGTTCTTC	CASSESSGEQFF
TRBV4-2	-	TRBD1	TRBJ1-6	TGTGCCAGCAGCCAAGTGGGGGGGACAGGCGGAGGATGGGGCTCACCCCTCCACTTT	CASSQVGGTGGGWGSPLHF
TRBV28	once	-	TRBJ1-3	TGTGCCAGCAGTTCCGGGACACAGACTGGAAACACCATATATTTT	CASSSGTQTGNTIYF
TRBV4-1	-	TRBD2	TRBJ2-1	TGCGCCAGCAGCACGCGGACTAGCGGGAGGAACAATGAGCAGTTCTTC	CASSTRTSGRNNEQFF
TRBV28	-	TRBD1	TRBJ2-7	TGTGCCAGCACCGACGGGGGACAGGGAGGGTACGAGCAGTACTTC	CASTDGGQGGYEQYF
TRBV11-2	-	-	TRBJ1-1	TGTGCCAGCAGCTTAGATGTGGGCGCGAGTGAAGCTTTCTTT	CASSLDVGASEAFF
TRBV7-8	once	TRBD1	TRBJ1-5	TGTGCCAGCAGAAAAGACAGGGGAGGAAGCAATCAGCCCCAGCATTTT	CASRKDRGGSNQPQHF
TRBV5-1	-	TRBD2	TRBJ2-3	TGCGCCAGCAGCCAAGGGACTAGCGGCCGCACAGATACGCAGTATTTT	CASSQGTSGRTDTQYF
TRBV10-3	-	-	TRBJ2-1	TGTGCCTCCTCGACAGCGCAAACCTACAATGAGCAGTTCTTC	CASSTAQTYNEQFF
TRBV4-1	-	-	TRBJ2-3	TGCGCCAGCAGCCACTTGAACGGTCCAGATACGCAGTATTTT	CASSHLNGPDTQYF
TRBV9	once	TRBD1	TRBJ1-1	TGTGCCAGCAGCCCCGGGACAGGGGTCACTGAAGCTTTCTTT	CASSPGTGVTEAFF
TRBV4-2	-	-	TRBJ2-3	TGTGCCAGCAGCCAAGATGGCGGAGATACGCAGTATTTT	CASSQDGGDTQYF
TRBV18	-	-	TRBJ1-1	TGTGCCAGCTCTTCTGAAGGGGTGGTGAACACTGAAGCTTTCTTT	CASSSEGVVNTEAFF
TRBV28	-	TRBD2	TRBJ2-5	TGTGCCAGCAGTTGGACCGGACTAGAAAAAGAGACCCAGTACTTC	CASSWTGLEKETQYF
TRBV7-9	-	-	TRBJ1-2	TGTGCCAGCAGCTCTTTGGGGCCCCCTAACTATGGCTACACCTTC	CASSSLGPPNYGYTF
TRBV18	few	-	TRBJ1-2	TGTGCCAGCTCACCAACGAATTCACTCAATGGCTACACCTTC	CASSPTNSLNGYTF
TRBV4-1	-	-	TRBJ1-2	TGCGCCAGCAGCCAAGAGTCCCGCCAGGGAGGGGGTGGCTACACCTTC	CASSQESRQGGGGYTF
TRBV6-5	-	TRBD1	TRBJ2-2	TGTGCCAGCAGTTACGGACAGGGGGCCGGGGAGCTGTTTTTT	CASSYGQGAGELFF
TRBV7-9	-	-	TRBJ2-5	TGTGCCAGCAGCTTAGCGGCACAAGAGACCCAGTACTTC	CASSLAAQETQYF
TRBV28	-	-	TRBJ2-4	TGTGCCAGCAGTACCGACTTTCCCCTGGATCACCTGGATAGGGGCAAAAACATTCAGTACTTC	CASSTDFPLDHLDRGKNIQYF
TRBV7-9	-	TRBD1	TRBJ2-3	TGTTCCAGCAGCTTAGGATACAGGGGGCTCACAGATACGCAGTATTTT	CSSSLGYRGLTDTQYF
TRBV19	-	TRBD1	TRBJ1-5	TGTGCCAGTAGCAGGGGACAGGGGATCAATCAGCCCCAGCATTTT	CASSRGQGINQPQHF
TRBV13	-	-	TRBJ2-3	TGTGCCAGCAGCTTAGGCGGCACAGATACGCAGTATTTT	CASSLGGTDTQYF
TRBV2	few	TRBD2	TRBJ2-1	TGTGCCAGCAAGACTAGCGGGGGAATCATCTACAATGAGCAGTTCTTC	CASKTSGGIIYNEQFF
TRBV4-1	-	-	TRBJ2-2	TGCGCCAGCAGCCAAGGATACATCGGGGAGCTGTTTTTT	CASSQGYIGELFF
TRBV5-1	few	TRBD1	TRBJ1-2	TGCGCCAGCAGCTTGGCAAACAGGGGGAGGAACTATGGCTACACCTTC	CASSLANRGRNYGYTF
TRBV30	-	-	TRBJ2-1	TGTGCCTGGATAAGGGGGACACCTTACAATGAGCAGTTCTTC	CAWIRGTPYNEQFF
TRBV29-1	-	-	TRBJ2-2	TGCAGCGTTGTCAGGGGGGCGACGAACACCGGGGAGCTGTTTTTT	CSVVRGATNTGELFF
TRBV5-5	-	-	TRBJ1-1	TGTGCCAGCAGCTCGAGGAACACTGAAGCTTTCTTT	CASSSRNTEAFF
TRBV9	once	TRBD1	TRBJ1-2	TGTGCCAGCAGCGTAGGGACAGGGGTCTATGGCTACACCTTC	CASSVGTGVYGYTF